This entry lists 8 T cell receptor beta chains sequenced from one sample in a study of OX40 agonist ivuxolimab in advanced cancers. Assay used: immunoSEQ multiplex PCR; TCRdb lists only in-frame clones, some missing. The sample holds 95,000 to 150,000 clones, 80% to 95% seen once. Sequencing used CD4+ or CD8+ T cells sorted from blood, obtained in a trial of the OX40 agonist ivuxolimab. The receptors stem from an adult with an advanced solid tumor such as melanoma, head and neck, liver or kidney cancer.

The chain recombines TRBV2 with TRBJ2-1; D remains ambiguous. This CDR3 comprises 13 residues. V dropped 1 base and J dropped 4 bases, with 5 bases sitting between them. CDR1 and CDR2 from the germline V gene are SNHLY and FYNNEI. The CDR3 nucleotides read TGTGCCAGCAGTGAAGAAAGTTACAATGAGCAGTTCTTC. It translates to CASSEESYNEQFF.

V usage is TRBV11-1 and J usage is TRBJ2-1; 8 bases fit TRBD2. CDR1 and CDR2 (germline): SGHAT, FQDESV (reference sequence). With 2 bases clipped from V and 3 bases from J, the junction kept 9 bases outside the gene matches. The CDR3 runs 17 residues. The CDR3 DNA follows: TGTGCCAGCAGCTTACCACGGGCGGGAGGCTTCTACAATGAGCAGTTCTTC. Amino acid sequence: CASSLPRAGGFYNEQFF. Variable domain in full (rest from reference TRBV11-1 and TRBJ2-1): EAEVAQSPRYKITEKSQAVAFWCDPISGHATLYWYRQILGQGPELLVQFQDESVVDDSQLPKDRFSAERLKGVDSTLKIQPAELGDSAMYLCASSLPRAGGFYNEQFFGPGTRLTVL.

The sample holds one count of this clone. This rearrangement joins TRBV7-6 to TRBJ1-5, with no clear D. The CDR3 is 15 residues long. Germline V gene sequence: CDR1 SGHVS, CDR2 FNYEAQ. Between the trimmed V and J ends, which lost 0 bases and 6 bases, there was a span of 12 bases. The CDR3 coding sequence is TGTGCCAGCAGCTTAGCGTCAGCCGGAGGTCAGCCCCAGCATTTT. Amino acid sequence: CASSLASAGGQPQHF. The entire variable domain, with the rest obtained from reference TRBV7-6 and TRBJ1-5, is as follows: GAGVSQSPRYKVTKRGQDVALRCDPISGHVSLYWYRQALGQGPEFLTYFNYEAQQDKSGLPNDRFSAERPEGSISTLTIQRTEQRDSAMYRCASSLASAGGQPQHFGDGTRLSIL.

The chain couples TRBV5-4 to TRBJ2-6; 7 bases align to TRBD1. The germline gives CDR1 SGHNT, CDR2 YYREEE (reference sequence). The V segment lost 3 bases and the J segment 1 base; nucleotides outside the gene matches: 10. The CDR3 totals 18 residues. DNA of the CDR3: TGTGCCAGCAGCTATCCGGGACAGACGTTGTCTGGGGCCAACGTCCTGACTTTC. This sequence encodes CASSYPGQTLSGANVLTF. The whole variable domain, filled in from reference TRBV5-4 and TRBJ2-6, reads ETGVTQSPTHLIKTRGQQVTLRCSSQSGHNTVSWYQQALGQGPQFIFQYYREEENGRGNFPPRFSGLQFPNYSSELNVNALELDDSALYLCASSYPGQTLSGANVLTFGAGSRLTVL.

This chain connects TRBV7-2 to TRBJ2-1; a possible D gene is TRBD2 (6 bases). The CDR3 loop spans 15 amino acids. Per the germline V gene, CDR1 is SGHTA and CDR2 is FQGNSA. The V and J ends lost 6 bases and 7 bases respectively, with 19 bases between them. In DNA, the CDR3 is TGTGCCAGCAGTTTCCGTAGCGGAAGGACGAATGAGCAGTTCTTC. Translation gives CASSFRSGRTNEQFF.

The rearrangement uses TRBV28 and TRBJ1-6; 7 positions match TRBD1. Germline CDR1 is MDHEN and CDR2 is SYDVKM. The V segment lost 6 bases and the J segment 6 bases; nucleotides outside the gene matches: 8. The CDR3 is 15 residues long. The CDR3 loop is CASSPGQQSNSPLHF. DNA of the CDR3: TGTGCCAGCAGCCCGGGACAGCAAAGTAATTCACCCCTCCACTTT.

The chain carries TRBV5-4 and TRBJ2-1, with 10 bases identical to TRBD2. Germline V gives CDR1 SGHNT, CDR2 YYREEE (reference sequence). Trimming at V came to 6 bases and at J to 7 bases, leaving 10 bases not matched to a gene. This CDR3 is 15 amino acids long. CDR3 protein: CASTHSGTSVNEQFF. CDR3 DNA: TGTGCCAGCACCCATTCCGGGACTAGCGTAAATGAGCAGTTCTTC.

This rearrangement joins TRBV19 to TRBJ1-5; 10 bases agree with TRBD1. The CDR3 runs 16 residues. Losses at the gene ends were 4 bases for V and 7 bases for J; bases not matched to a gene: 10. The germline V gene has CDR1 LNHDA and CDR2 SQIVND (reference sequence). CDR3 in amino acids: CASSTPPGTGDQPQHF. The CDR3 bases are TGTGCCAGTAGTACGCCCCCCGGGACAGGGGACCAGCCCCAGCATTTT.